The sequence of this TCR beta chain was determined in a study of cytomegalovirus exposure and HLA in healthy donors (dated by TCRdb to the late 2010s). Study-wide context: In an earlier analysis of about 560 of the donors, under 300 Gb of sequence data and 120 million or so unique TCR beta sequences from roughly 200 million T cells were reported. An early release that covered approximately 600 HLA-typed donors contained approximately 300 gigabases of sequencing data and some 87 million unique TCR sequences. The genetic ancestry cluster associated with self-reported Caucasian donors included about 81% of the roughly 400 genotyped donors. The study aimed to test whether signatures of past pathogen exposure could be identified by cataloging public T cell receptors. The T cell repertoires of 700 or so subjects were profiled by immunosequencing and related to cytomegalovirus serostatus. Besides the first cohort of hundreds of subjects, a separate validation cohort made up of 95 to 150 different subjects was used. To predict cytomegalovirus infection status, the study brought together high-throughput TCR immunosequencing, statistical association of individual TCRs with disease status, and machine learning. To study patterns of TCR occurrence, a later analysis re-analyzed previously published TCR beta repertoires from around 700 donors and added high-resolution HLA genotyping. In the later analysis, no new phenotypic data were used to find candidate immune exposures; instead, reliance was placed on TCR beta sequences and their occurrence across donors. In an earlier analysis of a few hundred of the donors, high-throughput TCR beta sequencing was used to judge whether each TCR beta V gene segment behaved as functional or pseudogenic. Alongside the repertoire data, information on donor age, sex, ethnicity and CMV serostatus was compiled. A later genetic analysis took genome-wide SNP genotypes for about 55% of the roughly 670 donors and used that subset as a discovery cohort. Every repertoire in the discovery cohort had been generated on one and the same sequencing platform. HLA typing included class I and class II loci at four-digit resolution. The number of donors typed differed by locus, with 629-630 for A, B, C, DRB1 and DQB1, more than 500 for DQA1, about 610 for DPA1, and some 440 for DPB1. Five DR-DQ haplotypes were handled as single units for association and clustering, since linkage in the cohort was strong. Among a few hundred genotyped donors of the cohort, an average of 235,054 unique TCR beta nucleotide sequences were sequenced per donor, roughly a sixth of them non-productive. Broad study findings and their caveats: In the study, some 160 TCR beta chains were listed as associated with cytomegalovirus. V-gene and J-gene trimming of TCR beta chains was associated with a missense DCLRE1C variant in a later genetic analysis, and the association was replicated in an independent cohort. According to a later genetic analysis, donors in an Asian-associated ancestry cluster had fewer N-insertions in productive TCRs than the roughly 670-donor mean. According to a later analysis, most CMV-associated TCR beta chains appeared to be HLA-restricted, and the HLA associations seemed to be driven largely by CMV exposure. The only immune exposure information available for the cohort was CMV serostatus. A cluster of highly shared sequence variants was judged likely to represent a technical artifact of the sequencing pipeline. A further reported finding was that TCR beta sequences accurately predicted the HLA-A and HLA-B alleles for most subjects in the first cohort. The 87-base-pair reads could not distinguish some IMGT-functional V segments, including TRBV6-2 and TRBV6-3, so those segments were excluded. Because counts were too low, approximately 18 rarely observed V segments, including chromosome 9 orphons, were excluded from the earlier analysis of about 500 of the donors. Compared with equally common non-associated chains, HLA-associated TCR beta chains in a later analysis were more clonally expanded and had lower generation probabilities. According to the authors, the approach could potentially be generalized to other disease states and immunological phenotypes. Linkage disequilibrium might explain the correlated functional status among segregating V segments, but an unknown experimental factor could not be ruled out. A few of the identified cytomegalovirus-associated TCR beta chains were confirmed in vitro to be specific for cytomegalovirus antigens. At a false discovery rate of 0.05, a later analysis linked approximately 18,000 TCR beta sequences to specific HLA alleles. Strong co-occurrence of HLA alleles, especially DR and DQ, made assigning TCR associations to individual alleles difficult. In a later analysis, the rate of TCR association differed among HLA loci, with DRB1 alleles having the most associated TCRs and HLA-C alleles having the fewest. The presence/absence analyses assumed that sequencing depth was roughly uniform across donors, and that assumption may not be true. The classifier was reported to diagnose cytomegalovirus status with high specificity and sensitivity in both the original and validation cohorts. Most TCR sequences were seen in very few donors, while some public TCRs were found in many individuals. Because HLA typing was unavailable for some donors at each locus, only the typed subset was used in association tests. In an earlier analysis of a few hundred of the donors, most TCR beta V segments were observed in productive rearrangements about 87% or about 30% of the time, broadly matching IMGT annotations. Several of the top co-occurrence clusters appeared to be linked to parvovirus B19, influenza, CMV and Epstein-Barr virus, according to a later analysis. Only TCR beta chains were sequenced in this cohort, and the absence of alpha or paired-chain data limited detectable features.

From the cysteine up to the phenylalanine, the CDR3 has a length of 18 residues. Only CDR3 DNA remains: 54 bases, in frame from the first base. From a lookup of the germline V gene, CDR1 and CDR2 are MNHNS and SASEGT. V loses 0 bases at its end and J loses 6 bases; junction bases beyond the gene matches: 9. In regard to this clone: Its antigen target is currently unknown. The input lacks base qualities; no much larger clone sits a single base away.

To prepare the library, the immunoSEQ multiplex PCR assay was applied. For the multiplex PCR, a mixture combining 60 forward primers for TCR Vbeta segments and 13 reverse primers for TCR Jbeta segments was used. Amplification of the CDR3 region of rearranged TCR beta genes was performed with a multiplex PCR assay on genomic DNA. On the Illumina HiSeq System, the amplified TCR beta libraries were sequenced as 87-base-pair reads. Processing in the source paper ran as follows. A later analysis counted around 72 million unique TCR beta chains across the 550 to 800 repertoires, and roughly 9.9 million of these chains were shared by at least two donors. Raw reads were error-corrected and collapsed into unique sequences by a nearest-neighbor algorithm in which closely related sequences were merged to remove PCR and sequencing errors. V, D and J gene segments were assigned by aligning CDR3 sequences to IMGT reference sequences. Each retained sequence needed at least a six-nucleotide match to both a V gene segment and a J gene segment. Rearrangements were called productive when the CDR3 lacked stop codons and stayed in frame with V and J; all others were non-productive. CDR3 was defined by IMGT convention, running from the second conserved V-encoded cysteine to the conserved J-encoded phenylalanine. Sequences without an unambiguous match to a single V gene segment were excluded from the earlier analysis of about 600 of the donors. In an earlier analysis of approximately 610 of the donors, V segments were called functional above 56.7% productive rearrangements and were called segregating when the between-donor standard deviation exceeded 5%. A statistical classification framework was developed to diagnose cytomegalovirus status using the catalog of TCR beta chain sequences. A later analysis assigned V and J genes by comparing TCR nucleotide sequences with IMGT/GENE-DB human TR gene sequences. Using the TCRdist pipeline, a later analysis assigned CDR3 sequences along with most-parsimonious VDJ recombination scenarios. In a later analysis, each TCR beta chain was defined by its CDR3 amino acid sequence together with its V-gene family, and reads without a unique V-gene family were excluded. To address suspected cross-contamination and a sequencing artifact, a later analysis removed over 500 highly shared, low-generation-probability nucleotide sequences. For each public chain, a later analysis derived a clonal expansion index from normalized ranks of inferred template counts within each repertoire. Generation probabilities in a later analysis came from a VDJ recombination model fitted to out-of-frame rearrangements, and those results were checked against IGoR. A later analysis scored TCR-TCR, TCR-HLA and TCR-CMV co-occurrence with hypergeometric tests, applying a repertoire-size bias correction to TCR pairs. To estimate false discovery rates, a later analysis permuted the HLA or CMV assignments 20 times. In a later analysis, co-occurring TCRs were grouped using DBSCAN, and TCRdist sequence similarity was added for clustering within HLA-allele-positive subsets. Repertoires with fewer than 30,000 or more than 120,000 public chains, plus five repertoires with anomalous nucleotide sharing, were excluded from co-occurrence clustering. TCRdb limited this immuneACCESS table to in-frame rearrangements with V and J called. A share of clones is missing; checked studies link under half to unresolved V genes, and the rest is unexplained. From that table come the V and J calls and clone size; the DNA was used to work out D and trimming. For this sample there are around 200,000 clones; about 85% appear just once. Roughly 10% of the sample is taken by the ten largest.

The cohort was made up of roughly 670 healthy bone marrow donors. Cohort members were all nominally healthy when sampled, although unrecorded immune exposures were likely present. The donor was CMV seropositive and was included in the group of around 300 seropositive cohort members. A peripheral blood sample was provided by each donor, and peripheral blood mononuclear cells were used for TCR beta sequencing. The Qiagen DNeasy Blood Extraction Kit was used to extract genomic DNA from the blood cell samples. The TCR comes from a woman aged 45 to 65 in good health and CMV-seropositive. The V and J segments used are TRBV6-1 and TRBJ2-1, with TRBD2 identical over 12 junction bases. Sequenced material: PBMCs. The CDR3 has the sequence CASSEALRLAGGINEQFF. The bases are TGTGCCAGCAGTGAAGCGCTTCGGCTAGCGGGGGGGATCAATGAGCAGTTCTTC.